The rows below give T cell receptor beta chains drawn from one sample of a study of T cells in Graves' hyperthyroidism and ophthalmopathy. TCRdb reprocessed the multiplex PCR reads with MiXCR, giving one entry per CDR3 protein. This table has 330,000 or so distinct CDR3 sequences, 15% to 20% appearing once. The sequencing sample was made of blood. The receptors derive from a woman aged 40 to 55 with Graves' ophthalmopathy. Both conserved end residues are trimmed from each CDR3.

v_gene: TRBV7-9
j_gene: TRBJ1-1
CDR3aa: ASSLELNTEAF

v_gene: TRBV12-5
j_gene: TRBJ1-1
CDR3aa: ASGLGQNRGSTEAF

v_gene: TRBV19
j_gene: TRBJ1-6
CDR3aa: ASVPSSSYNSPLH

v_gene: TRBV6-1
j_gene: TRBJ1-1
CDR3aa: ASSIMNRRNTEAF

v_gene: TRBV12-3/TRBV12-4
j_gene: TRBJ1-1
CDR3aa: ASSLSPSEAF

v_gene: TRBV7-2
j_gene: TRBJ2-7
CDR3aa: ASSLGLAKYEQY

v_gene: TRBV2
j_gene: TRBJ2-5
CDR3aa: ASSSTPGTSGTQY

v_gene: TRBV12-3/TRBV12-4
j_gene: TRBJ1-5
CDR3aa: ASSPRDRGNQPQH

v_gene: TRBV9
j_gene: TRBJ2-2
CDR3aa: ASSWNRAQNTGELF

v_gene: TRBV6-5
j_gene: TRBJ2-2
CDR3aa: ASRGTGGNTGELF

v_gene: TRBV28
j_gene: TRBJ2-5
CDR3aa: ASTTSGQGSETQY

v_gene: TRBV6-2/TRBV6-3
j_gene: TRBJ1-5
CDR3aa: ASSPPPTTGRTYSNQPQH

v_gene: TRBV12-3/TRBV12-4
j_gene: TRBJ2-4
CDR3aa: ASTQSGAKNIQY

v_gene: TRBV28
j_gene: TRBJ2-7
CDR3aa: ASSSGQSEQY

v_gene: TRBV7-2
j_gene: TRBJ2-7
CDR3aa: ASSLSSGSDEQY

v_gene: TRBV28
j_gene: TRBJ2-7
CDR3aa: ASTAGGAGEQY

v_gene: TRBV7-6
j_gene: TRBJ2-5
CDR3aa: ASSNPKETQY

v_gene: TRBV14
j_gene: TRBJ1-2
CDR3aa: ASSQEIWDGYT

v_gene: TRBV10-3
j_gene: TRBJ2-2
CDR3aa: AIMSSGANTGELF

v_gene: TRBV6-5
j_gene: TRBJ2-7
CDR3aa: ASSYSGSHYEQY

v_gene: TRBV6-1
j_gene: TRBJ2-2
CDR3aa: ASIGTGGPGELF

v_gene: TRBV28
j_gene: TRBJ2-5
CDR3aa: ATSPGLAEGEETQY

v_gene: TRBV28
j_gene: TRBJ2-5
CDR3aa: ASSSLGGGTEETQY

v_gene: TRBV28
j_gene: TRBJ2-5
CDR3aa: ASSLIAGGQETQY

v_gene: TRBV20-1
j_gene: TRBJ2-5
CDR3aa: SARKTGEGETQY

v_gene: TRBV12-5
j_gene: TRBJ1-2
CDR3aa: ASGSLQGAAYGYT

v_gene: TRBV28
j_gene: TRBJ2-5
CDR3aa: ASSFPHGGKETQY

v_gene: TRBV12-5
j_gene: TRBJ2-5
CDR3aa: ASGVRGETQY

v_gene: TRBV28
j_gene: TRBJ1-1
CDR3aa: ASSRWTGGNTEAF

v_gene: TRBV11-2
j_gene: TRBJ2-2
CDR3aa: ASSYRGTNTGELF

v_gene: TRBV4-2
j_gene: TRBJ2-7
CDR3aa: ASSSETSGSSEQY

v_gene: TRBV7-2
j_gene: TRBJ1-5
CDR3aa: ASSLVFSSNQPQH

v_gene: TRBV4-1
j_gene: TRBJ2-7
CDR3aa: ASSQRTSGHREQY

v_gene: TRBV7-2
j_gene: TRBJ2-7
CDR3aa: ASSLEAGGSY

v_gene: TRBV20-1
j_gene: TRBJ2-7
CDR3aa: SARIPGLSSYEQY

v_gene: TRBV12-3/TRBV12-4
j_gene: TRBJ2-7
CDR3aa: ASSPTNRGIYEQY

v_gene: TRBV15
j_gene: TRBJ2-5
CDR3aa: ATSSAGTGDETQY

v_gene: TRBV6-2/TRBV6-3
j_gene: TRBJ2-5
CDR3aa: ASSSPRDRETQY

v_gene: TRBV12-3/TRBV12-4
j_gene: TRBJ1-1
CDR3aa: ASSFPGEAF

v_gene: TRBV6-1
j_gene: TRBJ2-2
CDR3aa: ASRALAGLNTGELF

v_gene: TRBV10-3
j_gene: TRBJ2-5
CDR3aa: AIMGVSETQY

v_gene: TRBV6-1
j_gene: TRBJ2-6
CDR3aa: ASRPQGSGANVLT

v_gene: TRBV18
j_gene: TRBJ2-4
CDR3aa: ASSPPGTTKNIQY

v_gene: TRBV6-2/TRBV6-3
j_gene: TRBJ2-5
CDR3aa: ASSNSGRGGKETQY

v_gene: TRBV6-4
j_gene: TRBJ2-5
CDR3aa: ASSDKGQGGSQY

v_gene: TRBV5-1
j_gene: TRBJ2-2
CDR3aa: ASSLSLADTGELF

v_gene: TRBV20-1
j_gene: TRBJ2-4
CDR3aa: SARNRTQGRAKNIQY

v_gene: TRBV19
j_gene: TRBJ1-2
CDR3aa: ASTPDSSNYGYT

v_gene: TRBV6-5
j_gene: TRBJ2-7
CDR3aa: ASSYERSRNSYEQY

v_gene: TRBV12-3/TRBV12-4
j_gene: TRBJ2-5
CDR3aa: ASSFRTDQETQY

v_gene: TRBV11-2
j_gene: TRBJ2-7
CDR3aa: ASSSKRGGFDYEQY

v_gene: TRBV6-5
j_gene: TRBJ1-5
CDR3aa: ASSYDSRDSDQPQH

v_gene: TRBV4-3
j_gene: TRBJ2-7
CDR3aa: ASSRMSSATYEQY

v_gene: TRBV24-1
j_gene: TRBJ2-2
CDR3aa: ATSDLKRETAGELF

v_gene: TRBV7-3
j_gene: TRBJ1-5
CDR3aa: ASSFLGKYSNQPQH

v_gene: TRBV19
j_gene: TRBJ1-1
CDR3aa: ASGFNTEAF

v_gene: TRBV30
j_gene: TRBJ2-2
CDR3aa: AWRQGTGELF

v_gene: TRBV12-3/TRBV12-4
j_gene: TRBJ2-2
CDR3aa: ASSLERVTGELF

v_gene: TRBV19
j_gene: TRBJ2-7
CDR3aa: ASSKAGGSYEQY

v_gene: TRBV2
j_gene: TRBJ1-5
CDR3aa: ASSEDSNSNQPQH